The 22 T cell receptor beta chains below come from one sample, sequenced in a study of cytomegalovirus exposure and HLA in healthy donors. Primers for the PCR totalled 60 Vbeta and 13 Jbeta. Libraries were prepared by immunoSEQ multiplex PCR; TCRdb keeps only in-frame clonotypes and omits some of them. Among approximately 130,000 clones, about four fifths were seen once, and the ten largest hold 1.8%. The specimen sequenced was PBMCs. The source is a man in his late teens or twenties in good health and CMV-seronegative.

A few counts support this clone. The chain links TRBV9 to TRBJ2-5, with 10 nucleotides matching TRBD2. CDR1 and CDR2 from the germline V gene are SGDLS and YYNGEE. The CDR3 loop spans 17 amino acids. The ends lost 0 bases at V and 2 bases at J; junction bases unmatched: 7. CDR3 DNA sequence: TGTGCCAGCAGCGTAGATCCAGCGGGGGGGCAACAAGAGACCCAGTACTTC. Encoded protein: CASSVDPAGGQQETQYF.

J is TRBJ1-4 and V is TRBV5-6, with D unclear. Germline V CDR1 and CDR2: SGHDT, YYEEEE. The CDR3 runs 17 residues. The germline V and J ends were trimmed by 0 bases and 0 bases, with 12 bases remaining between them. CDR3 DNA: TGTGCCAGCAGCTTGGACGCCGAGGTAGCAACTAATGAAAAACTGTTTTTT. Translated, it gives CASSLDAEVATNEKLFF.

The DNA for the CDR3 is TGTGCCAGCAGCTCCCTTGGACAGGGGGTCTCCGGAGTGGGTCAGCCCCAGCATTTT. Translated, it gives CASSSLGQGVSGVGQPQHF. The chain recombines TRBV7-2 with TRBJ1-5; 10 bases match TRBD1. The germline gives CDR1 SGHTA, CDR2 FQGNSA. The CDR3 length is 19 residues. Losses at the gene ends were 4 bases for V and 6 bases for J; bases not matched to a gene: 18.

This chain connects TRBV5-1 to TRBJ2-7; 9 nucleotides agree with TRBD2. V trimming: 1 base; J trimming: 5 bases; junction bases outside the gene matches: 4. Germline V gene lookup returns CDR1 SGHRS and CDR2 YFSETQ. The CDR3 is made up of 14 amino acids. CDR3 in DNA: TGCGCCAGCAGCTTGTGGGCTAGCGGGGACGAGCAGTACTTC. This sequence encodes CASSLWASGDEQYF.

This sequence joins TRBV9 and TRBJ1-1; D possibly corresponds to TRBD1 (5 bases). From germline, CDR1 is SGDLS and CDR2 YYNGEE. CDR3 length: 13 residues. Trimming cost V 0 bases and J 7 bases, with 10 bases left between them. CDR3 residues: CASSVGGGLEAFF. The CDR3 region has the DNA TGTGCCAGCAGCGTAGGGGGGGGACTTGAAGCTTTCTTT.

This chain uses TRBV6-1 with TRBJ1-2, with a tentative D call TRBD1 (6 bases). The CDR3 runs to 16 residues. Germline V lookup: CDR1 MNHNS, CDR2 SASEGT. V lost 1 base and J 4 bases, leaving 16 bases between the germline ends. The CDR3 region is CASSEGGPVGAYGYTF. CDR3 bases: TGTGCCAGCAGTGAAGGGGGGCCCGTGGGGGCCTATGGCTACACCTTC.

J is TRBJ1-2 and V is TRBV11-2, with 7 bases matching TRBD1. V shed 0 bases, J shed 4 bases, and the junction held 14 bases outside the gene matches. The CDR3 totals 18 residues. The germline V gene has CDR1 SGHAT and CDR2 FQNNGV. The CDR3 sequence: CASSLDGQVTGRIYGYTF. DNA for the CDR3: TGTGCCAGCAGCTTAGACGGACAGGTCACGGGTAGGATCTATGGCTACACCTTC.

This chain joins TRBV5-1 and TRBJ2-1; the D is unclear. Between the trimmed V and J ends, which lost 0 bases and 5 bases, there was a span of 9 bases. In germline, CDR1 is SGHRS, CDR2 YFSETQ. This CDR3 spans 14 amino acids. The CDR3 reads CASSLGQVNNEQFF. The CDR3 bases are TGCGCCAGCAGCTTGGGGCAGGTGAACAATGAGCAGTTCTTC.

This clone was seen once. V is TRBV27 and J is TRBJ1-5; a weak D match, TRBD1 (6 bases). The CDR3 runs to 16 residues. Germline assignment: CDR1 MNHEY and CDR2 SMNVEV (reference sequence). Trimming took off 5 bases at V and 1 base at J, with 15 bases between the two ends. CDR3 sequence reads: CASSPYTGLSNQPQHF. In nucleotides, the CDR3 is TGTGCCAGCAGTCCCTATACAGGGCTGAGCAATCAGCCCCAGCATTTT.

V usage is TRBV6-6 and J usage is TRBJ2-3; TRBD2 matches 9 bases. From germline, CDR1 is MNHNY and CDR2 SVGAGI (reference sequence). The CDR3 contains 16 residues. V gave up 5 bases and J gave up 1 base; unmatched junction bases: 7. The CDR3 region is CASSRQVAGGTDTQYF. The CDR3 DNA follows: TGTGCCAGCAGTAGACAGGTAGCGGGGGGCACAGATACGCAGTATTTT.

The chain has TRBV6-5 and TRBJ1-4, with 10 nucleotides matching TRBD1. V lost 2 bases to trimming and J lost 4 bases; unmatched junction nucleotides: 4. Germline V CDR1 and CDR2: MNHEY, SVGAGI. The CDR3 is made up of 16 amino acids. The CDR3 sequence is CASSYGTGAINEKLFF. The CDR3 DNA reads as TGTGCCAGCAGTTACGGGACAGGGGCTATTAATGAAAAACTGTTTTTT.

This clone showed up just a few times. The CDR3 loop is CASSPLTSGGADEQFF. DNA for the CDR3: TGTGCCAGCAGCCCGTTAACTAGCGGGGGGGCCGACGAGCAGTTCTTC. The chain joins TRBV14 to TRBJ2-1; 13 bases align to TRBD2. The CDR3 sequence is 16 residues long. J gave up 10 bases and V 4 bases, and 10 bases lay outside the gene matches. Germline V gene sequence: CDR1 SGHDN, CDR2 FVKESK.

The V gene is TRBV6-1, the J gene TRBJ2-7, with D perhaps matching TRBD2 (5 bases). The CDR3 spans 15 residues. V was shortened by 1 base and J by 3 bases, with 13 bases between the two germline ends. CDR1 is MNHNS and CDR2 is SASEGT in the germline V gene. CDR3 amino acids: CASSEGESEVYEQYF. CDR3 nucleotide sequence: TGTGCCAGCAGTGAAGGAGAGTCGGAGGTCTACGAGCAGTACTTC.

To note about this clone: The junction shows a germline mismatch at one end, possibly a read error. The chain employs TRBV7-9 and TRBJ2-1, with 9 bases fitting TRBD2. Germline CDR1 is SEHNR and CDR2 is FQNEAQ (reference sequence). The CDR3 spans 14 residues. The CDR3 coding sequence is TGTTCCAGCAGCCATAGCGGGGGCTACAATGAGCAGTTCTTC. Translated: CSSSHSGGYNEQFF. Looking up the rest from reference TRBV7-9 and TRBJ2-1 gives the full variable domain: DTGVSQNPRHKITKRGQNVTFRCDPISEHNRLYWYRQTLGQGPEFLTYFQNEAQLEKSRLLSDRFSAERPKGSFSTLEIQRTEQGDSAMYLCSSSHSGGYNEQFFGPGTRLTVL.

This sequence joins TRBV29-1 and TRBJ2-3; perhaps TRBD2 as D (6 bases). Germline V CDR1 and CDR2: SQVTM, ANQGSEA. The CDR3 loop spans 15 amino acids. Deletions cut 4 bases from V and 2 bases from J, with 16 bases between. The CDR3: CSVAGGTSTTDTQYF. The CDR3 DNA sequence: TGCAGCGTTGCCGGGGGAACGTCCACCACAGATACGCAGTATTTT.

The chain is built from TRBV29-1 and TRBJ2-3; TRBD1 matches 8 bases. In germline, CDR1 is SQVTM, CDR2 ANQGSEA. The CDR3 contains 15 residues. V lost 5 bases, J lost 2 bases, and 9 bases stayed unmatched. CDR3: CSVLPQGANTDTQYF. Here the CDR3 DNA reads TGCAGCGTTCTCCCCCAGGGGGCGAACACAGATACGCAGTATTTT.

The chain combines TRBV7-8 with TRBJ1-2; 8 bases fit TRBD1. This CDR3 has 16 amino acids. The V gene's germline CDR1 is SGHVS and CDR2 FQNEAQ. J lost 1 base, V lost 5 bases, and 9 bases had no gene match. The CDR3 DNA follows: TGTGCCAGCAGCCCTCGACAGGGGCAACTTAACTATGGCTACACCTTC. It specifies CASSPRQGQLNYGYTF.

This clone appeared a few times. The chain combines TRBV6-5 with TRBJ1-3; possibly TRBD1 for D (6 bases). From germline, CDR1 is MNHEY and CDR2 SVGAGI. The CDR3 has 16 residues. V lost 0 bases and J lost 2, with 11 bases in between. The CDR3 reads CASSYSPHRAGNTIYF. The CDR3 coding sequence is TGTGCCAGCAGTTACTCCCCACACAGGGCTGGAAACACCATATATTTT.

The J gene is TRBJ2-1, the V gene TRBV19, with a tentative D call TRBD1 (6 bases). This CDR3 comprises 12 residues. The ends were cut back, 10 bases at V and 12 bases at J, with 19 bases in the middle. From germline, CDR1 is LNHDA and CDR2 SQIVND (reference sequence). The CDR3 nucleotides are TGTGCCACGTCCTCAGGGGTCTGGATGCAGTTCTTC. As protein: CATSSGVWMQFF.

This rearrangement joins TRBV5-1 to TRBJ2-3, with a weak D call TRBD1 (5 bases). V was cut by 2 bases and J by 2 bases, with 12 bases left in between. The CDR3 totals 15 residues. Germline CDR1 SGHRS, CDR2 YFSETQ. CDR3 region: CASSFRARHTDTQYF. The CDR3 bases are TGCGCCAGCAGCTTCAGGGCCAGACACACAGATACGCAGTATTTT.

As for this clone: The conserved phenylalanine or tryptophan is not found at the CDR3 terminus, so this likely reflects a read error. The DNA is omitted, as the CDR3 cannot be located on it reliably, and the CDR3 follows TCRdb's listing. The CDR3 reads CASSQSTPGVV. This chain connects TRBV23-1 to TRBJ1-1. TRBV23-1 is treated as an ORF (open reading frame) with a function not yet certain. Counting both end residues, the CDR3 totals 11 amino acids.

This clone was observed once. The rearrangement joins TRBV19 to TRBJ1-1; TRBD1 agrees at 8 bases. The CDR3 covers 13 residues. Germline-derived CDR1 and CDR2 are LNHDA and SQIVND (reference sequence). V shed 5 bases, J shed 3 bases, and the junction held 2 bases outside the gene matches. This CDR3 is CASSEDRDTEAFF. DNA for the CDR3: TGTGCCAGTAGTGAGGACAGGGACACTGAAGCTTTCTTT. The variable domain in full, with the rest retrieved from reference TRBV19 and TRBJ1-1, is DGGITQSPKYLFRKEGQNVTLSCEQNLNHDAMYWYRQDPGQGLRLIYYSQIVNDFQKGDIAEGYSVSREKKESFPLTVTSAQKNPTAFYLCASSEDRDTEAFFGQGTRLTVV.